This TCR beta chain stems from a study of monozygotic twins with inflammatory bowel disease. Findings of the study overall: IBD patients shared fewer clonotypes with others than healthy twins, especially with disease activity.

In the case of this clonotype: The antigen remains undetermined.

The CDR3 has 15 amino acids. CDR1 is SGHTA, CDR2 FQGNSA, per germline. Whole-blood total RNA was extracted without T cell sorting. TCRdb reprocessed the 5' RACE reads; each CDR3 protein has one entry and no DNA is given. The sample holds just over 300,000 distinct CDR3 sequences. Sequencing was carried out using blood. The chain employs TRBV7-2 and TRBJ2-1; without DNA, the TCRdb call of TRBD1 cannot be checked. The receptor was isolated from a human donor with ulcerative colitis or Crohn's disease, or a healthy co-twin of an affected twin (not recorded which). The CDR3 sequence: CASSLRAGRYNEQFF.